The 18 T cell receptor beta chains listed next were all sequenced from one sample in a study of cytomegalovirus exposure and HLA in healthy donors. PCR amplification relied on 60 Vbeta primers (plus 13 Jbeta primers). Clones were sequenced by immunoSEQ multiplex PCR, and TCRdb holds only the in-frame ones, with some missing. The data contain approximately 240,000 clones, 82% of them seen just once; the ten biggest clones take up 5% to 6%. Sequenced sample: PBMCs. All receptors derive from a woman aged 40 to 50 in good health and CMV-seropositive.

The V call is TRBV27, the J call TRBJ2-3, with 10 bases fitting TRBD1. Germline CDR1 is MNHEY and CDR2 is SMNVEV (reference sequence). J gave up 4 bases and V 5 bases, and 3 bases lay outside the gene matches. The length of the CDR3 is 14 residues. CDR3 sequence reads: CASSEGTGADTQYF. The DNA for the CDR3 is TGTGCCAGCAGTGAAGGGACAGGGGCAGATACGCAGTATTTT.

In its sample, this clone was seen a few times. The chain uses TRBV18 and TRBJ2-1; the match to TRBD2 covers 14 bases. The CDR3 is 18 residues long. Germline CDR1 reads KGHSH; CDR2 reads LQKENI. The V segment lost 3 bases and the J segment 5 bases; nucleotides outside the gene matches: 9. CDR3 DNA: TGTGCCAGCTCACCTCTGCCTCCGGGACTAGCGGGGGACAATGAGCAGTTCTTC. Protein sequence: CASSPLPPGLAGDNEQFF.

This chain uses TRBV2 with TRBJ2-1, with 11 nucleotides matching TRBD2. The CDR3 is 17 residues long. Looked up from germline, CDR1 is SNHLY and CDR2 is FYNNEI. V trimming: 8 bases; J trimming: 0 bases; junction bases outside the gene matches: 9. The CDR3 DNA reads TGTGCCAGCGTTCGGACTAGCGGGTGGAGCTCCTACAATGAGCAGTTCTTC. Translation: CASVRTSGWSSYNEQFF.

The sample holds one count of this clone. The chain employs TRBV5-1 and TRBJ2-3; a weak D match, TRBD1 (6 bases). The CDR3 sequence is 14 residues long. Germline assignment: CDR1 SGHRS and CDR2 YFSETQ. V lost 1 base, J lost 5 bases, and 11 bases lay in between. The CDR3: CASSLQGSGDTQYF. The CDR3 bases are TGCGCCAGCAGCTTGCAGGGGTCAGGAGATACGCAGTATTTT.

This chain links TRBV6-5 with TRBJ1-6; 7 nucleotides align to TRBD1. The germline gives CDR1 MNHEY, CDR2 SVGAGI. The trim removed 7 bases at V and 6 bases at J, leaving 9 bases unmatched. CDR3 length: 15 residues. CDR3 residues: CASTLGGAGNSPLHF. CDR3 in DNA: TGTGCCAGCACCCTAGGGGGCGCGGGTAATTCACCCCTCCACTTT.

The V gene is TRBV4-3, the J gene TRBJ1-4; D gene unclear. CDR3 length equals 15 residues. V was pared by 3 bases and J by 7 bases, with 15 bases between. The germline gives CDR1 LGHNA, CDR2 YSLEER. CDR3 region: CASSQDYRASEKLFF. In DNA form, the CDR3 reads TGCGCCAGCAGCCAGGACTATCGGGCATCTGAAAAACTGTTTTTT.

Only one count was recorded for this clone. This chain joins TRBV5-1 and TRBJ2-7, with 10 positions matching TRBD2. The germline V gene has CDR1 SGHRS and CDR2 YFSETQ. Trimming removed 4 bases from V and 6 bases from J; junction bases left unmatched: 7. The CDR3 loop spans 14 amino acids. The CDR3 nucleotides read TGCGCCAGCAGCCAGACTAGCGGGCCCTCCGAGCAGTACTTC. Translating gives CASSQTSGPSEQYF.

V gene TRBV11-1 combines with J gene TRBJ1-1, with a tentative D call TRBD1 (5 bases). CDR3 length: 17 amino acids. V lost 4 bases to trimming and J lost 1 base, with 19 bases between them. Germline assignment: CDR1 SGHAT and CDR2 FQDESV (reference sequence). The CDR3 region has the DNA TGTGCCAGCAGCTCAGGAGGGAGGGGAACGGGGAACACTGAAGCTTTCTTT. Translating gives CASSSGGRGTGNTEAFF.

The chain has TRBV27 and TRBJ2-7, with 8 bases aligning to TRBD1. The CDR3 consists of 17 residues. Germline V gene lookup returns CDR1 MNHEY and CDR2 SMNVEV (reference sequence). Trimming cost V 4 bases and J 2 bases; bases outside gene matches: 13. CDR3 nucleotide sequence: TGTGCCAGCAGTTCCGTTATCTCCTTACAGGGGGCCTACGAGCAGTACTTC. Translating it yields CASSSVISLQGAYEQYF.

The chain is built from TRBV27 and TRBJ2-5, with 11 bases identical to TRBD2. V was clipped by 3 bases and J by 11 bases; unmatched bases: 11. The length of the CDR3 is 15 residues. Looked up from germline, CDR1 is MNHEY and CDR2 is SMNVEV (reference sequence). This CDR3 is CASSFAPSGGSEQYF. The DNA of the CDR3 is TGTGCCAGCAGTTTTGCCCCTAGCGGGGGGTCTGAGCAGTACTTC.

The sample holds one count of this clone. The chain recombines TRBV6-5 with TRBJ1-5; D uncertain. This CDR3 has 13 amino acids. Germline CDR1 is MNHEY and CDR2 is SVGAGI. Between the trimmed V and J ends, which lost 0 bases and 3 bases, there was a span of 3 bases. The CDR3 protein is CASSYSYNQPQHF. In DNA form, the CDR3 reads TGTGCCAGCAGTTACTCGTACAATCAGCCCCAGCATTTT.

The gene calls are TRBV2 and TRBJ2-1; 14 nucleotides align to TRBD2. Per germline, CDR1 SNHLY and CDR2 FYNNEI. V lost 4 bases and J lost 5; bases outside the gene matches: 1. This CDR3 region has 15 residues. In DNA, the CDR3 is TGTGCCAGCAGTGCGGGACTAGCGGGAGACAATGAGCAGTTCTTC. Translated: CASSAGLAGDNEQFF.

The chain uses TRBV5-1 and TRBJ2-3; D possibly corresponds to TRBD2 (5 bases). Trimming removed 0 bases at V and 1 base at J, with 15 bases between. The V gene's germline CDR1 is SGHRS and CDR2 YFSETQ. The CDR3 runs 17 residues. CDR3 amino acids: CASSLEGRLRGTDTQYF. The CDR3 nucleotides are TGCGCCAGCAGCTTGGAAGGGCGGTTGAGGGGCACAGATACGCAGTATTTT.

The chain combines TRBV6-5 with TRBJ2-7, with 12 bases matching TRBD2. From germline, CDR1 is MNHEY and CDR2 SVGAGI. The V segment lost 2 bases and the J segment 11 bases; nucleotides outside the gene matches: 7. CDR3 size: 14 residues. For the CDR3, the DNA is TGTGCCAGCAGTTACCGGGCTAGCGGGAGGGTTGAGTACTTC. Translating gives CASSYRASGRVEYF.

Regarding this clone: This sample includes further DNA sequences coding for the same CDR3. As DNA, the CDR3 is TGTGCCAGCAGCTTAGGTGGGGGGGGGAACACTGAAGCTTTCTTT. As protein: CASSLGGGGNTEAFF. The chain uses TRBV7-2 and TRBJ1-1; possibly TRBD1 for D (5 bases). V lost 1 base, J lost 1 base, and 10 bases lay in between. This CDR3 has 15 residues. Germline V lookup: CDR1 SGHTA, CDR2 FQGNSA.

The V call is TRBV2, the J call TRBJ2-7; 8 nucleotides match TRBD1. Germline V gene lookup returns CDR1 SNHLY and CDR2 FYNNEI. There are 16 residues in the CDR3. The ends lost 6 bases at V and 0 bases at J; junction bases unmatched: 10. For the CDR3, the DNA is TGTGCCAGCAGATTCGCCACAGGGGGGTCCTCCTACGAGCAGTACTTC. Translation: CASRFATGGSSYEQYF.

This rearrangement joins TRBV6-5 to TRBJ1-2; TRBD1 aligns across 7 bases. The germline CDR1 and CDR2 sequences are MNHEY and SVGAGI. V shed 6 bases, J shed 7 bases, and the junction held 11 bases outside the gene matches. This CDR3 region has 14 residues. For the CDR3, the DNA is TGTGCCAGCAGAGTGCTTGACAGGGATGGTGGCTACACCTTC. The encoded protein is CASRVLDRDGGYTF.

This clone was picked up one time. The chain employs TRBV25-1 and TRBJ1-1; D not certain. V lost 6 bases and J lost 1, with 6 bases in between. Germline loops: CDR1 MGHDK, CDR2 SYGVNS. The CDR3 is 12 amino acids. CDR3 loop: CASRRQNTEAFF. Here the CDR3 DNA reads TGTGCCAGCAGAAGACAGAACACTGAAGCTTTCTTT.